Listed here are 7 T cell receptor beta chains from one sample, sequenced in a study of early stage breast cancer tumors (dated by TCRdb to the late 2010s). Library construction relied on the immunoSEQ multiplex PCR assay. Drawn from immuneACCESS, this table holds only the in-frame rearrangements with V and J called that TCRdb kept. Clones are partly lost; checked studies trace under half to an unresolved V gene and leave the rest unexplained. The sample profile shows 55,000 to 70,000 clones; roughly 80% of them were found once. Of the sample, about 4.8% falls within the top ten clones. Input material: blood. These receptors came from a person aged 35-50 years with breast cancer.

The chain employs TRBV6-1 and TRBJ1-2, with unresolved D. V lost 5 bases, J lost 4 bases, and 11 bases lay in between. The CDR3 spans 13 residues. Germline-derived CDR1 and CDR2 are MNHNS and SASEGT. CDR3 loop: CASSQRAFYGYTF. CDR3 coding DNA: TGTGCCAGCAGTCAGAGGGCCTTCTATGGCTACACCTTC.

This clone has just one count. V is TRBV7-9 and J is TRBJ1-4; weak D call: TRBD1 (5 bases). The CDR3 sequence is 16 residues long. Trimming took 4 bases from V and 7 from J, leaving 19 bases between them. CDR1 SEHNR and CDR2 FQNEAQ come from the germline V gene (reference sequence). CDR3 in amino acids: CASSWDQGGDSEKLFF. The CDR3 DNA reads TGTGCCAGCAGCTGGGATCAGGGAGGAGACAGTGAAAAACTGTTTTTT.

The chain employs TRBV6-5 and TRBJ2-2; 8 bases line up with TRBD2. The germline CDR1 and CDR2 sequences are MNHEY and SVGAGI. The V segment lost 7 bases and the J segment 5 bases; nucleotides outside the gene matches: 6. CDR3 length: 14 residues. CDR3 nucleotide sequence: TGTGCCAGCACCCCCGGGGGGGGGACCGGGGAGCTGTTTTTT. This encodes CASTPGGGTGELFF.

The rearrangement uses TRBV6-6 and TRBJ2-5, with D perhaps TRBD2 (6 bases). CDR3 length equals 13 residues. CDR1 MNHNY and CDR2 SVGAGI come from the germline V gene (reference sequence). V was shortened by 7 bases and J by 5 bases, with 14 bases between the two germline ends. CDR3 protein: CASTTEGRETQYF. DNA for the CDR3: TGTGCCAGCACCACGGAGGGGCGGGAGACCCAGTACTTC.

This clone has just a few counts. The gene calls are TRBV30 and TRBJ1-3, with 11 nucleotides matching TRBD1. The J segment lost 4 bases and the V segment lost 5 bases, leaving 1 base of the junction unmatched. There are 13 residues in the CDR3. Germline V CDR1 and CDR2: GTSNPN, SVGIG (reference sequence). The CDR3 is CAWGTGGGNTIYF. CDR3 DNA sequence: TGTGCCTGGGGGACAGGGGGAGGAAACACCATATATTTT.

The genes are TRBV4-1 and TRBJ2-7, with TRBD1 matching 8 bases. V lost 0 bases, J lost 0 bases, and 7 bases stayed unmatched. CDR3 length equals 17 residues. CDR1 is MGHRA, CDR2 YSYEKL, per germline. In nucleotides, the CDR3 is TGCGCCAGCAGCCAAGAATCAAGAGGACAGGGCTCCTACGAGCAGTACTTC. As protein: CASSQESRGQGSYEQYF.

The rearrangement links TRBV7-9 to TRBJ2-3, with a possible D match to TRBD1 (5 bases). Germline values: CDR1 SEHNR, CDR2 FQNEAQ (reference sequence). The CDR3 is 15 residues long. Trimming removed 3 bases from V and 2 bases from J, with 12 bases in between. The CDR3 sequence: CASSLGQGPTDTQYF. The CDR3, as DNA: TGTGCCAGCAGCTTGGGCCAGGGCCCCACAGATACGCAGTATTTT. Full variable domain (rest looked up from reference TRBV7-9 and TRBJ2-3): DTGVSQNPRHKITKRGQNVTFRCDPISEHNRLYWYRQTLGQGPEFLTYFQNEAQLEKSRLLSDRFSAERPKGSFSTLEIQRTEQGDSAMYLCASSLGQGPTDTQYFGPGTRLTVL.